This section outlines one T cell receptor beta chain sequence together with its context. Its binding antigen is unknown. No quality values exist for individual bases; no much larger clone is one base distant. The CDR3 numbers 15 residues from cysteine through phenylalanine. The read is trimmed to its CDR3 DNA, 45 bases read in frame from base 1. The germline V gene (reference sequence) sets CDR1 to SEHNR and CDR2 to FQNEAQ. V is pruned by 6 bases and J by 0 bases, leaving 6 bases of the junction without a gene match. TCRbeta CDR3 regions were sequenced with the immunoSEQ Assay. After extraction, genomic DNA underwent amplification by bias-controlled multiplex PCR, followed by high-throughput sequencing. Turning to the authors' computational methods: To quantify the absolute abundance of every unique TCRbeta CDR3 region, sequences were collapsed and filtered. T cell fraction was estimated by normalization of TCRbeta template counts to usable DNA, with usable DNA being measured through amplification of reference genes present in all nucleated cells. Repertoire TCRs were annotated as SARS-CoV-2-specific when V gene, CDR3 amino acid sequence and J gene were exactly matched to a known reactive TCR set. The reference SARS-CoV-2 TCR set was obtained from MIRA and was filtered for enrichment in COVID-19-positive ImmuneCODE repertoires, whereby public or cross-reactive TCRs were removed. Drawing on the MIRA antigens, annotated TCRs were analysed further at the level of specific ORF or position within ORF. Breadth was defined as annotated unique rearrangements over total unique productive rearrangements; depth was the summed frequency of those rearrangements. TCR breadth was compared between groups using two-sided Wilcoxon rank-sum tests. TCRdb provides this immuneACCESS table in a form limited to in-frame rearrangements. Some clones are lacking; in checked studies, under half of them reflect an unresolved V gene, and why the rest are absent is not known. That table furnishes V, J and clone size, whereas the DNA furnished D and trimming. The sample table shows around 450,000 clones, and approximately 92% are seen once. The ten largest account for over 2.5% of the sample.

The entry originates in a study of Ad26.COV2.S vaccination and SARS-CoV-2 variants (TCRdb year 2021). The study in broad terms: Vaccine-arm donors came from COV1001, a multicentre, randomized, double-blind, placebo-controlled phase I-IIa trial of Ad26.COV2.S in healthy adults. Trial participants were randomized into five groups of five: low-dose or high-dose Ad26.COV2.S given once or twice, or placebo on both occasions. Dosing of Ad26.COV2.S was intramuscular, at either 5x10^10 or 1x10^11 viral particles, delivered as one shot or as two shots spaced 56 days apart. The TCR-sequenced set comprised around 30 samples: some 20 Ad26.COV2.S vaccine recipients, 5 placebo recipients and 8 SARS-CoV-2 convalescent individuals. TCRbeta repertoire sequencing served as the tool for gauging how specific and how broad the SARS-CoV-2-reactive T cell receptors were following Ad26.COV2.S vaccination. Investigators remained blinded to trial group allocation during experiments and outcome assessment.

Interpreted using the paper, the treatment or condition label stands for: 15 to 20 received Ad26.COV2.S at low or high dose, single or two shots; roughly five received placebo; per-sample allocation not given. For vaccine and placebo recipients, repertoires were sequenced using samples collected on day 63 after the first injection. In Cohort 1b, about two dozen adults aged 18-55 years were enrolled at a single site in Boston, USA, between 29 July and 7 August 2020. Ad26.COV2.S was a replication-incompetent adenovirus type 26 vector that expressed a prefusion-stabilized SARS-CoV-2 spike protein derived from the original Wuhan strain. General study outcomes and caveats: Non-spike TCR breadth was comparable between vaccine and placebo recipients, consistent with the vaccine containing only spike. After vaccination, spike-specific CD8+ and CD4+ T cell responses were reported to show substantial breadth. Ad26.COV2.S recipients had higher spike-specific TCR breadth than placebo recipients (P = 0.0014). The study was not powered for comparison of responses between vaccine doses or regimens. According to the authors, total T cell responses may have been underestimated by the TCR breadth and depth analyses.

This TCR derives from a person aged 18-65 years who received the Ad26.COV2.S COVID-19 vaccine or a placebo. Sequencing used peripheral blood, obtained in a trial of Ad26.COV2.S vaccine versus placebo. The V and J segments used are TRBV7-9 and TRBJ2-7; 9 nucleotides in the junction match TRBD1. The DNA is TGTGCCAGCAGTCCCGGGACAGGGAACTCCTACGAGCAGTACTTC. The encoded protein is CASSPGTGNSYEQYF.